The 21 T cell receptor beta chains below were found in one sample sequenced in a study of identical twins. TCRdb fed the 5' RACE reads into MiXCR, producing one record per CDR3 protein. The repertoire holds over 550,000 distinct CDR3 sequences, with around 7.5% as singletons. The same data also went into a second study, on yellow fever vaccine responses in identical twins.

What was sequenced was PBMCs. These receptors all come from a woman aged 18-29 years in good health.

This chain connects TRBV10-3 to TRBJ1-1; D not certain. Looked up from germline, CDR1 is ENHRY and CDR2 is SYGVKD. The V gene lost 7 bases and the J gene lost 3 bases, with 9 bases spanning the gap. The CDR3 covers 12 residues. The CDR3 nucleotides read TGTGCCATCACGGGCCGGGACACTGAAGCTTTCTTT. This codes for CAITGRDTEAFF.

This clonotype has more than one count but fewer than ten. The chain joins TRBV10-3 to TRBJ2-3, with 9 bases fitting TRBD1. The CDR3 sequence is 16 residues long. CDR1 is ENHRY and CDR2 is SYGVKD in the germline V gene. V shed 5 bases, J shed 2 bases, and the junction held 8 bases outside the gene matches. CDR3 in amino acids: CAISPGQGRDTDTQYF. CDR3 nucleotide sequence: TGTGCCATCAGTCCCGGACAGGGGCGGGACACAGATACGCAGTATTTT.

This clonotype was recorded at least ten times. The chain couples TRBV2 to TRBJ2-3, with TRBD1 as a possible D gene (5 bases). The CDR3 runs 12 residues. CDR1 is SNHLY and CDR2 is FYNNEI in the germline V gene. The V gene lost 6 bases and the J gene lost 2 bases, with 6 bases spanning the gap. CDR3 bases: TGTGCCAGCAGGGGGCCCACAGATACGCAGTATTTT. Its protein product is CASRGPTDTQYF.

This clonotype was seen at least ten times. V and J are TRBV2 and TRBJ1-1; a weak D match, TRBD1 (6 bases). V was trimmed by 8 bases and J by 2 bases, leaving 15 bases between them. CDR3 size: 14 residues. Germline lookup yields CDR1 SNHLY and CDR2 FYNNEI. The CDR3 is CASQRGHLNTEAFF. The CDR3 DNA reads as TGTGCCAGCCAAAGGGGACATCTAAACACTGAAGCTTTCTTT. Full variable domain (remainder filled in from reference TRBV2 and TRBJ1-1): EPEVTQTPSHQVTQMGQEVILRCVPISNHLYFYWYRQILGQKVEFLVSFYNNEISEKSEIFDDQFSVERPDGSNFTLKIRSTKLEDSAMYFCASQRGHLNTEAFFGQGTRLTVV.

The chain carries TRBV6-5 and TRBJ2-7; D gene ambiguous. CDR1 and CDR2 (germline): MNHEY, SVGAGI. The CDR3 runs to 12 residues. V gave up 2 bases and J gave up 3 bases, with 5 bases separating them. In DNA, the CDR3 is TGTGCCAGCAGTTACAACCGCTACGAGCAGTACTTC. Amino acid sequence: CASSYNRYEQYF.

On this clonotype: At one boundary the junction diverges from the germline segment, which might be a read error. The chain couples TRBV12-3 or TRBV12-4 to TRBJ2-7; no firm D call. This CDR3 is 12 amino acids long. The CDR3 is CASSFDRYERYF. CDR3 bases: TGTGCCAGCAGTTTTGATCGCTACGAGCGGTACTTC.

This clonotype was detected many times. The rearrangement links TRBV7-9 to TRBJ1-1, with 8 bases fitting TRBD1. After removal of 5 bases from V and 4 bases from J, the junction contained 3 bases not matched to a gene. From germline, CDR1 is SEHNR and CDR2 FQNEAQ (reference sequence). The CDR3 runs to 13 residues. In nucleotides, the CDR3 is TGTGCCAGCAGCATTACAGGGGGCACTGAAGCTTTCTTT. Its protein is CASSITGGTEAFF.

The chain is built from TRBV5-1 and TRBJ1-4, with D possibly matching TRBD1 (5 bases). The CDR3 sequence is 16 residues long. In germline, CDR1 is SGHRS, CDR2 YFSETQ. V lost 1 base and J lost 0, with 10 bases in between. The CDR3 DNA reads as TGCGCCAGCAGCTTGACAGGCCCTGCAACTAATGAAAAACTGTTTTTT. Amino acid sequence: CASSLTGPATNEKLFF.

This chain connects TRBV29-1 to TRBJ2-7, with 7 bases aligning to TRBD2. V was clipped by 7 bases and J by 7 bases; unmatched bases: 4. Germline V lookup: CDR1 SQVTM, CDR2 ANQGSEA. The CDR3 is 10 residues long. CDR3 sequence (DNA): TGCAGCGCGCTAGCGGCGGAGCAGTACGTC. Translated, it gives CSALAAEQYV.

In its sample, this clonotype was seen a few times. The V call is TRBV12-3 or TRBV12-4, the J call TRBJ2-7, with D possibly being TRBD1 (5 bases). The CDR3 extends over 14 amino acids. Trimming left V 7 bases short and J 1 base short, with 14 bases between. The CDR3 bases are TGTGCCAGCACCACTGGACACTTATCCTACGAGCAGTACGTC. It codes for CASTTGHLSYEQYV.

This clonotype has a count of ten or more. V gene TRBV6-5 combines with J gene TRBJ2-1, with D hard to call. The germline V gene encodes CDR1 MNHEY and CDR2 SVGAGI. V lost 0 bases and J 4 bases, leaving 4 bases between the germline ends. This CDR3 has 13 residues. DNA for the CDR3: TGTGCCAGCAGTTACTCGAGGTACAATGAGCAGTTCTTC. Amino acids: CASSYSRYNEQFF.

With respect to this clonotype: This may come from a read error, since a much larger clone is one base off. The V gene is TRBV7-9, the J gene TRBJ2-1, with TRBD1 identical over 9 bases. From germline, CDR1 is SEHNR and CDR2 FQNEAQ (reference sequence). The CDR3 is 15 amino acids. J lost 8 bases, V lost 5 bases, and 10 bases had no gene match. The CDR3 DNA is TGTGCCAGCAGCCTAACCGGGACAGGGTGGGATGAGCAGTTCTTC. This sequence encodes CASSLTGTGWDEQFF.

This clonotype was counted ten times or more. The chain has TRBV10-3 and TRBJ2-3; D might be TRBD1 (5 bases). The V gene lost 7 bases and the J gene lost 2 bases, with 16 bases spanning the gap. The CDR3 runs to 15 residues. Germline V gives CDR1 ENHRY, CDR2 SYGVKD. CDR3 bases: TGTGCCATCACCACTGGGCAGGGAACCACAGATACGCAGTATTTT. Protein: CAITTGQGTTDTQYF.

This chain uses TRBV28 with TRBJ1-2; D is uncertain. From germline, CDR1 is MDHEN and CDR2 SYDVKM. CDR3 size: 13 residues. Trimming pared 3 bases from V and 7 bases from J, leaving 12 bases between. DNA for the CDR3: TGTGCCAGCAGTTTCGCGCTCCTGGTTGGCTACACCTTC. Translation gives CASSFALLVGYTF.

A few counts support this clonotype. The J gene is TRBJ2-5, the V gene TRBV15, with TRBD1 matching over 7 bases. With V trimmed by 2 bases and J by 1 base, 10 bases remained unmatched. Germline V gene sequence: CDR1 LNHNV, CDR2 YYDKDF (reference sequence). This CDR3 region has 17 residues. CDR3 protein: CATSRPGQSPFQETQYF. The CDR3 DNA reads TGTGCCACCAGCAGACCGGGACAGAGCCCGTTCCAAGAGACCCAGTACTTC.

The table lists this clonotype with a few counts. This sequence joins TRBV2 and TRBJ2-7; TRBD1 matches at 10 bases. Trimming cost V 6 bases and J 3 bases; bases outside gene matches: 5. This CDR3 is 14 amino acids long. The V gene's germline CDR1 is SNHLY and CDR2 FYNNEI. This chain's CDR3 is CASRDRTGGYEQYV. In DNA form, the CDR3 reads TGTGCCAGCAGGGATAGGACAGGGGGCTACGAGCAGTACGTC.

Many counts were recorded for this clonotype. The chain recombines TRBV15 with TRBJ1-6, with D unresolved. V was shortened by 2 bases and J by 9 bases, with 17 bases between the two germline ends. Germline-derived CDR1 and CDR2 are LNHNV and YYDKDF (reference sequence). The CDR3 is made up of 16 amino acids. The CDR3 sequence is CATSRRSPSGSSPLHF. Here the CDR3 DNA reads TGTGCCACCAGCAGACGGAGTCCGTCCGGCAGTTCACCCCTCCACTTT.

This clonotype has a count of ten or more. The V call is TRBV6-1, the J call TRBJ1-1; D not resolved. This CDR3 is built from 13 residues. With 6 bases removed from V and 0 bases from J, the gap between germline ends came to 8 bases. CDR1 and CDR2 from the germline V gene are MNHNS and SASEGT. The CDR3 bases are TGTGCCAGCAGGGAGGGTCTGAACACTGAAGCTTTCTTT. Amino acids: CASREGLNTEAFF.

This clonotype was found a few times. This chain uses TRBV7-2 with TRBJ1-4; no clear D gene. Trimming stripped 3 bases from V and 3 bases from J, with 8 bases between. The CDR3 extends over 14 amino acids. Germline V gives CDR1 SGHTA, CDR2 FQGNSA. The CDR3 coding sequence is TGTGCCAGCAGCTTTACACTCGCTAATGAAAAACTGTTTTTT. This gives the protein CASSFTLANEKLFF.

V gene TRBV5-6 combines with J gene TRBJ2-2; no reliable D call. Trimming stripped 3 bases from V and 2 bases from J, with 8 bases between. Germline loops: CDR1 SGHDT, CDR2 YYEEEE. The CDR3 covers 14 residues. CDR3 coding DNA: TGTGCCAGCAGCTACTTGATAAACACCGGGGAGCTGTTTTTT. Protein sequence: CASSYLINTGELFF.

The chain has TRBV29-1 and TRBJ1-3; D may be TRBD1 (6 bases). The ends were cut back, 2 bases at V and 2 bases at J, with 16 bases in the middle. Germline values: CDR1 SQVTM, CDR2 ANQGSEA. There are 16 residues in the CDR3. Here the CDR3 DNA reads TGCAGCGTTGAATCTTCCAGGGGAATCACTGGAAACACCATATATTTT. Its protein is CSVESSRGITGNTIYF.